The sample holds a few counts of the clone carrying this TCR beta chain. Its specificity is not known. These data originate in a study of vaccination effects on CD4 cells after COVID-19. Study as a whole: Of the BNT162b2 and mRNA-1273 vaccines, participants received two doses of one or the other.

The study, taken as a whole, reports: Convalescent patients were scarce, and early post-infection timepoints were absent.

Germline values: CDR1 LNHNV, CDR2 YYDKDF (reference sequence). The CDR3 runs 13 residues. With 6 bases removed from V and 4 bases from J, the gap between germline ends came to 7 bases. Sequenced by immunoSEQ multiplex PCR; TCRdb stores in-frame clones only, minus some. The sample contains tens of thousands of clones, about four fifths of which appear only once. CD4+ T cells specific for antigen were expanded with viral peptide pools by the ViraFEST assay before sequencing. Culture lasted 10 days before CD4+ T cell isolation. Negative nucleocapsid antibody tests before and after vaccination confirmed no previous SARS-CoV-2 infection. PBMC cultures contained about 2 million cells per well, approximately 10 IU/ml IL-2 and approximately 9.4 ug/ml peptides. Researchers swapped half the medium for IL-2 medium on both days 3 and 7.

This clonotype was sampled from a human donor who received a COVID-19 vaccine. Sequencing was performed on CD4+ T cells from PBMCs cultured with SARS-CoV-2 spike peptides, taken before COVID-19 vaccination. The chain employs TRBV15 and TRBJ1-6; D uncertain. CDR3 sequence: CATRSSYNSPLHF. As DNA, the CDR3 is TGTGCCACCAGGAGCAGTTATAATTCACCCCTCCACTTT. The full variable domain, in which reference TRBV15 and TRBJ1-6 provide the parts outside the CDR3, is DAMVIQNPRYQVTQFGKPVTLSCSQTLNHNVMYWYQQKSSQAPKLLFHYYDKDFNNEADTPDNFQSRRPNTSFCFLDIRSPGLGDTAMYLCATRSSYNSPLHFGNGTRLTVT.